This T cell receptor beta chain is drawn from a study of technical replicates of blood from a handful of donors. Germline CDR1 and CDR2: MNHNY and SVGAGI (reference sequence). The length of the CDR3 is 12 residues. Trimming cost V 4 bases and J 5 bases, with 6 bases left between them. Some clones are missing from TCRdb's copy, which holds only in-frame ones; the method was immunoSEQ multiplex PCR. The sample lists more than 65,000 clones, just under 95% occurring once. What was sequenced was T cells isolated from PBMCs. The source is a human donor in good health. V gene TRBV6-6 combines with J gene TRBJ2-1; perhaps TRBD2 as D (5 bases). The CDR3 DNA reads as TGTGCCAGCAGTTCAGCGGACAATGAGCAGTTCTTC. Translation: CASSSADNEQFF.